Below, 21 T cell receptor beta chains from the same sample are listed, as sequenced in a study of beta chain features in type 1 diabetes listed by TCRdb under 2018. Library preparation employed the immunoSEQ multiplex PCR assay. All of the isolated RNA was reverse transcribed with the High Capacity cDNA Reverse Transcription Kit, so expressed TCRB transcripts were sequenced. The immuneACCESS repertoire file appears here via TCRdb, limited to in-frame rearrangements. These files lack a portion of the clones; in checked studies, under half of the deficit traces to unresolved V genes, and the cause of the others is not known. The sample includes about 220,000 clones, with approximately 10% observed a single time. 1% to 1.5% of the sample belongs to the ten largest clones. The sample taken for sequencing was central memory CD4+ T cells from blood. Receptor source: a man between 18 and 35 years old in good health.

The V gene is TRBV4-1, the J gene TRBJ2-2; 8 nucleotides align to TRBD1. The CDR3 runs to 18 residues. CDR1 is MGHRA and CDR2 is YSYEKL in the germline V gene. The V segment lost 5 bases and the J segment 1 base; nucleotides outside the gene matches: 12. CDR3: CASSKGQADAWNTGELFF. CDR3 DNA sequence: TGCGCCAGCAGCAAGGGACAGGCCGATGCCTGGAACACCGGGGAGCTGTTTTTT.

This clone has at least ten counts. Other DNA sequences in the sample encode the same CDR3. This sequence joins TRBV2 and TRBJ2-5, with 7 bases identical to TRBD2. The length of the CDR3 is 13 residues. Germline CDR1 and CDR2: SNHLY and FYNNEI. V was clipped by 5 bases and J by 5 bases; unmatched bases: 5. The CDR3 is CASSPHSGETQYF. CDR3 in DNA: TGTGCCAGCAGTCCTCATAGCGGGGAGACCCAGTACTTC.

This clone was observed a handful of times. The chain has TRBV7-9 and TRBJ2-2, with 8 bases that match TRBD2. Trimming at V came to 3 bases and at J to 0 bases, leaving 3 bases not matched to a gene. The CDR3 runs to 16 residues. Germline V CDR1 and CDR2: SEHNR, FQNEAQ (reference sequence). Written as DNA, the CDR3 is TGTGCCAGCAGCTTCCCTAGCGGGTCGAACACCGGGGAGCTGTTTTTT. It codes for CASSFPSGSNTGELFF.

The rearrangement links TRBV4-3 to TRBJ2-3; weak D call: TRBD1 (5 bases). Germline V lookup: CDR1 LGHNA, CDR2 YSLEER. V lost 2 bases and J lost 2, with 14 bases in between. The CDR3 contains 16 residues. This CDR3 is CASSQLEDTDTDTQYF. In nucleotides, the CDR3 is TGCGCCAGCAGCCAACTAGAGGACACAGACACAGATACGCAGTATTTT.

The rearrangement links TRBV7-2 to TRBJ2-3; D not resolved. The CDR3 covers 11 residues. Trimming stripped 5 bases from V and 8 bases from J, with 8 bases between. Germline CDR1 SGHTA, CDR2 FQGNSA. Here the CDR3 reads CASSPLPTQYF. In DNA, the CDR3 is TGTGCCAGCAGCCCTCTCCCTACGCAGTATTTT.

This clone was counted between two and nine times. CDR3 loop: CASSQVVALSPTREQFF. In nucleotides, the CDR3 is TGTGCCAGCAGCCAAGTAGTGGCACTGTCCCCGACGAGGGAGCAGTTCTTC. The chain links TRBV4-2 to TRBJ2-1; D gene unclear. Trimming pared 1 base from V and 10 bases from J, leaving 23 bases between. The CDR3 covers 17 residues. Germline CDR1 and CDR2: LGHNA and YNFKEQ.

This clone has just a few counts. V gene TRBV28 combines with J gene TRBJ2-7; a weak D match, TRBD2 (6 bases). Germline CDR1 MDHEN, CDR2 SYDVKM. The length of the CDR3 is 13 residues. The V end lost 1 base, the J end lost 5 bases, and 9 bases lay between the germline ends. CDR3 sequence: CASSLLTGDEQYF. The CDR3 coding sequence is TGTGCCAGCAGTTTATTGACGGGGGACGAGCAGTACTTC.

This clone came up many times. This sequence joins TRBV7-9 and TRBJ1-3; D unresolved. The germline V gene has CDR1 SEHNR and CDR2 FQNEAQ (reference sequence). CDR3 length: 15 amino acids. V shed 6 bases and J shed 0 bases, with 12 bases lying between them. CDR3 nucleotides: TGTGCCAGCAGGGACCGGACGGACTCTGGAAACACCATATATTTT. As protein: CASRDRTDSGNTIYF.

A note on this clone: This is likely an artifact of a read error, given a far larger clone one base away. This sequence joins TRBV30 and TRBJ2-5, with TRBD2 matching 7 bases. The germline gives CDR1 GTSNPN, CDR2 SVGIG (reference sequence). The CDR3 loop spans 12 amino acids. V was clipped by 4 bases and J by 5 bases; unmatched bases: 4. CDR3 sequence: CAWTNGRETQYF. Here the CDR3 DNA reads TGTGCCTGGACGAACGGGAGGGAGACCCAGTACTTC.

There are a few counts of this clone. This chain connects TRBV5-1 to TRBJ2-5, with D uncertain. The germline CDR1 and CDR2 sequences are SGHRS and YFSETQ. CDR3 length: 13 residues. The V and J ends lost 5 bases and 5 bases respectively, with 13 bases between them. CDR3 sequence: CASRSDPAETQYF. CDR3 coding DNA: TGCGCCAGCAGATCGGACCCCGCCGAGACCCAGTACTTC.

This clone has just a few counts. The chain carries TRBV11-2 and TRBJ2-1; 11 bases are a match to TRBD1. J lost 8 bases, V lost 4 bases, and 7 bases had no gene match. Per the germline V gene, CDR1 is SGHAT and CDR2 is FQNNGV. The CDR3 is 15 residues long. Here the CDR3 DNA reads TGTGCCAGCAGCTCACCACGGGACAGGGGGTATGAGCAGTTCTTC. The encoded protein is CASSSPRDRGYEQFF. Together with reference TRBV11-2 and TRBJ2-1, the CDR3 gives the full variable domain: EAGVAQSPRYKIIEKRQSVAFWCNPISGHATLYWYQQILGQGPKLLIQFQNNGVVDDSQLPKDRFSAERLKGVDSTLKIQPAKLEDSAVYLCASSSPRDRGYEQFFGPGTRLTVL.

The V and J genes are TRBV7-9 and TRBJ2-3; TRBD2 matches 8 bases. V lost 5 bases, J lost 4 bases, and 11 bases stayed unmatched. Germline V CDR1 and CDR2: SEHNR, FQNEAQ (reference sequence). The CDR3 covers 16 residues. The CDR3 coding sequence is TGTGCCAGCAGCCTTCTAGCGGGTCAAGGTGCAGATACGCAGTATTTT. It encodes CASSLLAGQGADTQYF.

This clone was found many times. The genes are TRBV5-6 and TRBJ2-4, with TRBD1 matching 10 bases. This CDR3 region has 16 residues. J gave up 2 bases and V 4 bases, and 6 bases lay outside the gene matches. The germline V gene has CDR1 SGHDT and CDR2 YYEEEE. CDR3 sequence (DNA): TGTGCCAGCAGCCAGGAGGACAGGGGGTCCAAAAACATTCAGTACTTC. Translated: CASSQEDRGSKNIQYF.

The chain is built from TRBV29-1 and TRBJ2-2, with D unresolved. V gave up 4 bases and J gave up 1 base, with 10 bases separating them. This CDR3 is built from 14 residues. Germline values: CDR1 SQVTM, CDR2 ANQGSEA. The CDR3 sequence: CSVVGNLNTGELFF. Here the CDR3 DNA reads TGCAGCGTTGTAGGAAATTTGAACACCGGGGAGCTGTTTTTT.

J is TRBJ1-1 and V is TRBV2; D call uncertain. The V end lost 8 bases, the J end lost 11 bases, and 15 bases lay between the germline ends. CDR3 length equals 11 residues. Germline CDR1 is SNHLY and CDR2 is FYNNEI. The CDR3 DNA reads as TGTGCCAGCGTCGCGGGGATTGTGGCTTTCTTT. Translated, it gives CASVAGIVAFF.

In the case of this clone: At one boundary the junction diverges from the germline segment, which might be a read error. CDR3 in amino acids: CASSLGGQETQYF. The CDR3 bases are TGTGCTAGCAGCTTAGGCGGCCAAGAGACCCAGTACTTC. The rearrangement links TRBV7-7 to TRBJ2-5; D call uncertain. Germline loops: CDR1 SSHAT, CDR2 FNYEAQ (reference sequence). The CDR3 runs to 13 residues.

This chain links TRBV29-1 with TRBJ2-2; 7 bases match TRBD1. CDR1 and CDR2 (germline): SQVTM, ANQGSEA. The V gene end was trimmed by 7 bases and the J gene end by 6 bases; junction bases not matched to a gene: 5. This CDR3 is 12 amino acids long. CDR3 bases: TGCAGCGGGCACAGGGGTGCCGGGGAGCTGTTTTTT. It is translated as CSGHRGAGELFF.

The chain couples TRBV7-2 to TRBJ2-1, with D tentatively TRBD2 (6 bases). V lost 0 bases to trimming and J lost 10 bases, with 13 bases between them. The V gene's germline CDR1 is SGHTA and CDR2 FQGNSA. The CDR3 extends over 14 amino acids. The CDR3 region has the DNA TGTGCCAGCAGCTTAGCACTAGCCGGCGACGAGCAGTTCTTC. This translates into CASSLALAGDEQFF.

This clone was seen many times. The J gene is TRBJ2-1, the V gene TRBV10-3; perhaps D is TRBD1 or TRBD2 (5 bases each). The germline gives CDR1 ENHRY, CDR2 SYGVKD. The CDR3 length is 14 residues. V lost 3 bases to trimming and J lost 7 bases, with 13 bases between them. CDR3: CAISDQVGANEQFF. Here the CDR3 DNA reads TGTGCCATCAGTGACCAAGTCGGGGCTAATGAGCAGTTCTTC.

The chain employs TRBV29-1 and TRBJ2-3, with a tentative D call TRBD1 (5 bases). This CDR3 contains 14 residues. Between the trimmed V and J ends, which lost 6 bases and 2 bases, there was a span of 15 bases. Germline V gene lookup returns CDR1 SQVTM and CDR2 ANQGSEA. CDR3 protein: CSVKGASDTDTQYF. As DNA, the CDR3 is TGCAGCGTCAAAGGGGCTTCCGACACAGATACGCAGTATTTT.

Many counts were recorded for this clone. The chain joins TRBV30 to TRBJ2-1; a possible D gene is TRBD2 (6 bases). V was pared by 5 bases and J by 0 bases, with 14 bases between. This CDR3 is 15 amino acids long. Germline values: CDR1 GTSNPN, CDR2 SVGIG (reference sequence). CDR3: CAWGRLASSYNEQFF. Written as DNA, the CDR3 is TGTGCCTGGGGGCGGCTAGCGAGCTCCTACAATGAGCAGTTCTTC.